Listed below are T cell receptor beta chains from one sample, sequenced in a study of blood T cell repertoires in COVID-19. The data were produced by immunoSEQ multiplex PCR, yet TCRdb's version contains in-frame clones alone and is incomplete. The data contain some 100,000 clones, around nine tenths of them seen just once; the ten biggest clones take up around 4.9%. The sample comprised peripheral blood. These receptors all come from a woman of 80 years or more with active COVID-19. CDR3s leave out the opening cysteine and the closing phenylalanine or tryptophan.

v_call: TRBV4-1; cdr3_aa: ASSQEGSGRPRF
v_call: TRBV5-1; cdr3_aa: ASSQTSGTDTQY
v_call: TRBV6-2/TRBV6-3; cdr3_aa: ASSLPFTGEKNIQY
v_call: TRBV2; cdr3_aa: ASSGLAGGDTQY
v_call: TRBV2; cdr3_aa: ASGDRGYGGYT
v_call: TRBV7-9; cdr3_aa: ASSFSSGSSDTQY
v_call: TRBV18; cdr3_aa: ASSPPGLSRGADTQY
v_call: TRBV11-3; cdr3_aa: ASSLYGRATDTQY
v_call: TRBV28; cdr3_aa: ASSLGLAGYNEQF
v_call: TRBV7-8; cdr3_aa: ASSRDRANSPLH
v_call: TRBV19; cdr3_aa: ASSPDLRGSGYT
v_call: TRBV28; cdr3_aa: ASRSGDQPQH
v_call: TRBV2; cdr3_aa: ASRLSSYNEQF
v_call: TRBV28; cdr3_aa: ASRAGGGGRNEQF
v_call: TRBV5-5; cdr3_aa: ASSYSAGVGETQY
v_call: TRBV7-9; cdr3_aa: ASSSGQGIREQY
v_call: TRBV7-2; cdr3_aa: ASSRGPEETQY
v_call: TRBV19; cdr3_aa: AGAGTGEGTQY
v_call: TRBV11-3; cdr3_aa: ASSLDIGRGLPSNQPQH
v_call: TRBV19; cdr3_aa: ASSILLERELVYNEQF
v_call: TRBV15; cdr3_aa: ATSRERNTGELF
v_call: TRBV10-3; cdr3_aa: AISHHQERALEQY
v_call: TRBV15; cdr3_aa: ATSRVRGGVETQY
v_call: TRBV6-5; cdr3_aa: AAKIASSYNSPLH
v_call: TRBV7-3; cdr3_aa: ASSLTLSGRVEQF
v_call: TRBV5-1; cdr3_aa: ASSPRAGIGTGELF
v_call: TRBV5-4; cdr3_aa: ASSPPGRGAGELF
v_call: TRBV27; cdr3_aa: ASTRGDRQADTQY
v_call: TRBV11-1; cdr3_aa: ASSSQGLAGPYEQF